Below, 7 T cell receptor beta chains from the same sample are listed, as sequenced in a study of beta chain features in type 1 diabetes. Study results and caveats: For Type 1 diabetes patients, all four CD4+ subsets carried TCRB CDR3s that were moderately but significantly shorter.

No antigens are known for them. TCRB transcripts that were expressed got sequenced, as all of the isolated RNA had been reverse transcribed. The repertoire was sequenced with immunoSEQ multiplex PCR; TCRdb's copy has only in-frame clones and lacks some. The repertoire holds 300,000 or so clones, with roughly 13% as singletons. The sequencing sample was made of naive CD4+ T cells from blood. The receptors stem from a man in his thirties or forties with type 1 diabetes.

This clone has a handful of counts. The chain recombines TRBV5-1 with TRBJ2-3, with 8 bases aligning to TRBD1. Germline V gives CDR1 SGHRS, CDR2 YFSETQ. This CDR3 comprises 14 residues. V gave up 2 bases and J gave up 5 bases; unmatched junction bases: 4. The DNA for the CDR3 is TGCGCCAGCAGCTTACAACAGGGGGGAGATACGCAGTATTTT. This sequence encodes CASSLQQGGDTQYF.

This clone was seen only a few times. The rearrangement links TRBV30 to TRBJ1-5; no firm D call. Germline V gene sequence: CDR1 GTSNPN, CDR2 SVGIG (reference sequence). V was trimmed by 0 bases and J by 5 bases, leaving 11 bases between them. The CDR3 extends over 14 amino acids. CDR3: CAWSVLASDQPQHF. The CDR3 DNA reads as TGTGCCTGGAGTGTATTGGCCAGCGATCAGCCCCAGCATTTT.

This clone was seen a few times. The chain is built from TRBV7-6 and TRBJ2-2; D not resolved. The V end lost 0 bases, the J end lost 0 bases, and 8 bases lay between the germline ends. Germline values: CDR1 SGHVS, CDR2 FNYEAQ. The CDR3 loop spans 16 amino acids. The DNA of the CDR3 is TGTGCCAGCAGCTTAGCGGCCACCTCGAACACCGGGGAGCTGTTTTTT. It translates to CASSLAATSNTGELFF.

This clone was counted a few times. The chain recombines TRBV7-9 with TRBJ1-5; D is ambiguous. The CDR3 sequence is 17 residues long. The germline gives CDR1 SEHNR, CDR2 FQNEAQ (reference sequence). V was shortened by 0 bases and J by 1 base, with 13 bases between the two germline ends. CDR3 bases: TGTGCCAGCAGCTTAGCCCACGGCGGGGTAAGCAATCAGCCCCAGCATTTT. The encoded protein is CASSLAHGGVSNQPQHF. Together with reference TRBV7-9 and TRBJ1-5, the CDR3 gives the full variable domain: DTGVSQNPRHKITKRGQNVTFRCDPISEHNRLYWYRQTLGQGPEFLTYFQNEAQLEKSRLLSDRFSAERPKGSFSTLEIQRTEQGDSAMYLCASSLAHGGVSNQPQHFGDGTRLSIL.

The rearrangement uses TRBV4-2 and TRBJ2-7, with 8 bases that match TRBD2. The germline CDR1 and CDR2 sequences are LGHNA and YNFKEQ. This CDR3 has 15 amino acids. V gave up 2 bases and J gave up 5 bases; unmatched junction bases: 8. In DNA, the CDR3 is TGTGCCAGCAGCCAACCGGAGCGGGAGTTAAACGAGCAGTACTTC. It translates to CASSQPERELNEQYF.

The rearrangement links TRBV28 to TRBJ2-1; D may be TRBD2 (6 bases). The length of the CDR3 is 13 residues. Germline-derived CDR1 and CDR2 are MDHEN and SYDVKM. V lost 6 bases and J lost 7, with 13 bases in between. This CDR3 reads CASRGGDRNEQFF. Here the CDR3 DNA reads TGTGCCAGCAGGGGGGGAGATAGGAATGAGCAGTTCTTC.

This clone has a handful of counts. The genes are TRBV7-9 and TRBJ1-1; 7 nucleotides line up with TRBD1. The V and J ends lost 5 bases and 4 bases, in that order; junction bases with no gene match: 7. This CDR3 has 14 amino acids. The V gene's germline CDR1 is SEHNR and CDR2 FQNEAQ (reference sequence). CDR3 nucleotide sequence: TGTGCCAGCAGCCTCCTGGACAGGTCCACTGAAGCTTTCTTT. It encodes CASSLLDRSTEAFF.